This TCR beta chain was identified in a study of T cell changes during pregnancy in multiple sclerosis. The repertoire was sequenced with immunoSEQ multiplex PCR; TCRdb's copy has only in-frame clones and lacks some. The profile shows 65,000 to 85,000 clones, approximately 91% of them singletons. In germline, CDR1 is GTSNPN, CDR2 SVGIG (reference sequence). The CDR3 sequence is 14 residues long. Trimming removed 7 bases at V and 3 bases at J, with 18 bases between. The clonotype originates from a female donor with multiple sclerosis, enrolled in a pregnancy study. The sample consisted of CD4+ T cells from peripheral blood mononuclear cells, taken after pregnancy. This rearrangement joins TRBV30 to TRBJ1-1, with D tentatively TRBD1 (5 bases). The CDR3 DNA follows: TGTGCCTACGGGACTCCCTTCAAGGACACTGAAGCTTTCTTT. It translates to CAYGTPFKDTEAFF.